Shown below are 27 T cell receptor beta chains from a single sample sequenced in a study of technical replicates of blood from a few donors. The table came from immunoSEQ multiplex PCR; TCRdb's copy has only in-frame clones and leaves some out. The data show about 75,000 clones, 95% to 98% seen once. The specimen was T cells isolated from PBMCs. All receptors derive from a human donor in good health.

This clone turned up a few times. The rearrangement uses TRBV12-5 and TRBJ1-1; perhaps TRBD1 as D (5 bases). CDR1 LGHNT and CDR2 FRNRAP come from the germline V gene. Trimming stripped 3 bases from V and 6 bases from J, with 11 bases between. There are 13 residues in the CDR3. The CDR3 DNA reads TGTGCTAGTGGTTTAGGGGATACGTCTGAAGCTTTCTTT. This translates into CASGLGDTSEAFF.

The CDR3 loop reads CSVRPDRAGNTIYF. DNA of the CDR3: TGCAGCGTTCGGCCTGACAGGGCTGGAAACACCATATATTTT. The genes are TRBV29-1 and TRBJ1-3, with 7 bases identical to TRBD1. The CDR3 has 14 residues. The germline CDR1 and CDR2 sequences are SQVTM and ANQGSEA. The V and J ends lost 5 bases and 2 bases, in that order; junction bases with no gene match: 6.

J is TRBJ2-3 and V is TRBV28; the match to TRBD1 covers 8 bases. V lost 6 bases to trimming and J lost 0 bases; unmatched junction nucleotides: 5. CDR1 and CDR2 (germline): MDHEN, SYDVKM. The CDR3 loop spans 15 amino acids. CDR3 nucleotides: TGTGCCAGCAGAGACAGGGGTGCTAGCACAGATACGCAGTATTTT. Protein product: CASRDRGASTDTQYF.

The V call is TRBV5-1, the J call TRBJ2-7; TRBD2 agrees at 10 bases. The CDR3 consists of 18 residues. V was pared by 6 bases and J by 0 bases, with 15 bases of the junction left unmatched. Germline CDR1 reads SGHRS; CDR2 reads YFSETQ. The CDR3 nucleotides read TGCGCCAGCAAGGGACGAGAGGAACTAGCGGGACGCTCCTACGAGCAGTACTTC. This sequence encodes CASKGREELAGRSYEQYF.

In DNA, the CDR3 is TGTGCCAGTGGGAAGAGGGTTGGAGGGCAGTTCTTC. Its protein is CASGKRVGGQFF. V usage is TRBV2 and J usage is TRBJ2-1, with a possible D match to TRBD2 (5 bases). Germline V CDR1 and CDR2: SNHLY, FYNNEI. This CDR3 region has 12 residues. The V gene lost 9 bases and the J gene lost 12 bases, with 18 bases spanning the gap.

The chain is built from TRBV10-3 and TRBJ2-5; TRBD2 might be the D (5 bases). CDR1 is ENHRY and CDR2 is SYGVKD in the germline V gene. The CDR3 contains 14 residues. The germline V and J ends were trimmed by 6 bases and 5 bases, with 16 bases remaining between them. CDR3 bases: TGTGCCATCAGCGGGTTAGAGGGTCAGGAGACCCAGTACTTC. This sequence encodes CAISGLEGQETQYF.

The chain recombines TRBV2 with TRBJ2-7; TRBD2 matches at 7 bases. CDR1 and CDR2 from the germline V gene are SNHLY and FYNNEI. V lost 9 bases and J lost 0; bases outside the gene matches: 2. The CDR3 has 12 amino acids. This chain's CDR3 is CASWTSSYEQYF. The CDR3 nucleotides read TGTGCCAGTTGGACTAGCTCCTACGAGCAGTACTTC.

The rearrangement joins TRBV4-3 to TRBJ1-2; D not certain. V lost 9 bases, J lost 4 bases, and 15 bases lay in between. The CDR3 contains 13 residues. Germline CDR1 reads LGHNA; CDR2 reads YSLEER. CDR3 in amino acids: CASTPGLGYGYTF. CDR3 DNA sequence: TGCGCCAGTACCCCCGGGTTAGGCTATGGCTACACCTTC.

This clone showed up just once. The CDR3 bases are TGTGCCAGCAGCGTGGGGGGTTATGATGAAAAACTGTTTTTT. Encoded protein: CASSVGGYDEKLFF. The J gene is TRBJ1-4, the V gene TRBV9, with D possibly being TRBD1 (5 bases). V lost 2 bases to trimming and J lost 6 bases, with 11 bases between them. The germline V gene encodes CDR1 SGDLS and CDR2 YYNGEE. The CDR3 totals 14 residues.

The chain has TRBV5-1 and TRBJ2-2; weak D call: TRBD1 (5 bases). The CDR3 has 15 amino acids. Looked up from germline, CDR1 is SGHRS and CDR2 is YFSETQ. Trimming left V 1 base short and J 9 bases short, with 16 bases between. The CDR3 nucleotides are TGCGCCAGCAGCTTGTCAATCCAGGGCGACCGGGAGCTGTTTTTT. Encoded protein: CASSLSIQGDRELFF.

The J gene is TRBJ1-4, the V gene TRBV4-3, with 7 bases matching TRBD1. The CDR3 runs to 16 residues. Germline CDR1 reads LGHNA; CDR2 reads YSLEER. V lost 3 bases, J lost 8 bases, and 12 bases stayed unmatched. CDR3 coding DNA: TGCGCCAGCAGCCAGGTCATAGACAGGGAAGGAGAAAAACTGTTTTTT. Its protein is CASSQVIDREGEKLFF.

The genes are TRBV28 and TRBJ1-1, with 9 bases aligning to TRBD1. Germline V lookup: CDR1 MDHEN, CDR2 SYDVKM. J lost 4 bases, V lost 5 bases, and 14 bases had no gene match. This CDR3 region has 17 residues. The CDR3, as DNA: TGTGCCAGCAGTACGCAGCAACAGGGGGCGCGGAGCACTGAAGCTTTCTTT. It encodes CASSTQQQGARSTEAFF. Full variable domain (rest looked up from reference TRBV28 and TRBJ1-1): DVKVTQSSRYLVKRTGEKVFLECVQDMDHENMFWYRQDPGLGLRLIYFSYDVKMKEKGDIPEGYSVSREKKERFSLILESASTNQTSMYLCASSTQQQGARSTEAFFGQGTRLTVV.

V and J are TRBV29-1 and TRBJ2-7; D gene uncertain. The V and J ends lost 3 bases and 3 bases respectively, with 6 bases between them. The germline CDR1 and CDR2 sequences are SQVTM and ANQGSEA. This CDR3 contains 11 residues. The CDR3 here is CSVEVSYEQYF. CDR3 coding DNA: TGCAGCGTTGAGGTTAGCTACGAGCAGTACTTC.

The CDR3 protein is CASSQDPRLSYEQYF. In nucleotides, the CDR3 is TGCGCCAGCAGCCAAGATCCACGGTTGAGTTACGAGCAGTACTTC. The chain uses TRBV4-1 and TRBJ2-7; D not certain. Germline V gene sequence: CDR1 MGHRA, CDR2 YSYEKL. Trimming pared 0 bases from V and 4 bases from J, leaving 13 bases between. The CDR3 is 15 residues long.

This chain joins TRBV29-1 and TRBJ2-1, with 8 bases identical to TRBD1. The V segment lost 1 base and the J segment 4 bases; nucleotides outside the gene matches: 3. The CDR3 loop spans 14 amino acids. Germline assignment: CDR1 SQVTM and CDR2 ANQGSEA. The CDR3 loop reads CSVEAGQGYNEQFF. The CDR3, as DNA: TGCAGCGTTGAAGCTGGACAGGGTTACAATGAGCAGTTCTTC.

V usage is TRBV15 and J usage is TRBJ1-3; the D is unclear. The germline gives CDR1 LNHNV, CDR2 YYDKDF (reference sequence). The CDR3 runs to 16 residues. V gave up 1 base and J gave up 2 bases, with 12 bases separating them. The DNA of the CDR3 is TGTGCCACCAGCAGAGGGGCAGGTTCTGCTGGAAACACCATATATTTT. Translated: CATSRGAGSAGNTIYF.

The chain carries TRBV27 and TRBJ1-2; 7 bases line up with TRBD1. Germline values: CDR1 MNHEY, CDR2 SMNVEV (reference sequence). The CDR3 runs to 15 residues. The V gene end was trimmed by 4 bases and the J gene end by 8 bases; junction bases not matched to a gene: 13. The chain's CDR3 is CASSSQGWGAEGYTF. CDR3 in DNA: TGTGCCAGCAGTTCACAGGGGTGGGGGGCAGAAGGCTACACCTTC.

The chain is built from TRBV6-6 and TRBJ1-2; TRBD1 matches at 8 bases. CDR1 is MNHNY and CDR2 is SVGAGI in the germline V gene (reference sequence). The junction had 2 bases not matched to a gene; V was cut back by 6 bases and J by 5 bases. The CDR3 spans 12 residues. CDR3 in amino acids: CASSQGAYGYTF. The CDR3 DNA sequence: TGTGCCAGCAGCCAGGGGGCATATGGCTACACCTTC.

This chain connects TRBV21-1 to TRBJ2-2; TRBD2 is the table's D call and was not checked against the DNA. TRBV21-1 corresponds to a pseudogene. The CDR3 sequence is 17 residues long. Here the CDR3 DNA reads TGTGCCAGCAGCAAAATAAGGCCGGGAGGGCGGACCGGGGAGCTGTTTTTT. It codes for CASSKIRPGGRTGELFF.

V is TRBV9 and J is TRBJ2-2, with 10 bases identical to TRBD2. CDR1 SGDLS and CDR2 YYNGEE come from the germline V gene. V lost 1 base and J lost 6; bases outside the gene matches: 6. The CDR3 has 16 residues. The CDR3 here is CASSVTLAGEAGELFF. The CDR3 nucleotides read TGTGCCAGCAGCGTAACCCTAGCGGGAGAAGCCGGGGAGCTGTTTTTT.

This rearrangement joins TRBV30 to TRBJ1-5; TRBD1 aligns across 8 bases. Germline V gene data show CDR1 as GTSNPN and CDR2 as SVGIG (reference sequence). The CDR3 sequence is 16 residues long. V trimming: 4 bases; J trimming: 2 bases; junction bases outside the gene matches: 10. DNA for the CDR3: TGTGCCTGGAACGGACAGGGCTTTAGAGGCAATCAGCCCCAGCATTTT. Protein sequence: CAWNGQGFRGNQPQHF.

The CDR3 sequence: CASSFTGTSADTQYF. CDR3 in DNA: TGTGCCAGCAGTTTTACTGGGACTAGCGCAGATACGCAGTATTTT. This chain connects TRBV28 to TRBJ2-3, with 10 bases fitting TRBD2. After removal of 3 bases from V and 4 bases from J, the junction contained 4 bases not matched to a gene. CDR1 MDHEN and CDR2 SYDVKM come from the germline V gene. This CDR3 spans 15 amino acids.

CDR3 in amino acids: CASSSRPPGQGVQETQYF. The CDR3, as DNA: TGCGCCAGCAGCTCCAGACCCCCGGGACAGGGGGTTCAAGAGACCCAGTACTTC. V usage is TRBV5-1 and J usage is TRBJ2-5; 11 bases line up with TRBD1. V lost 3 bases to trimming and J lost 2 bases; unmatched junction nucleotides: 12. The CDR3 totals 18 residues. Germline V gene data show CDR1 as SGHRS and CDR2 as YFSETQ.

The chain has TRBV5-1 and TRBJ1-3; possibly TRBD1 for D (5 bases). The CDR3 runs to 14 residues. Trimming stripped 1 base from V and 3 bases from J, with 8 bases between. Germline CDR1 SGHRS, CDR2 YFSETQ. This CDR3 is CASSLPGYGNTIYF. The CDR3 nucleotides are TGCGCCAGCAGCTTGCCAGGGTATGGAAACACCATATATTTT.

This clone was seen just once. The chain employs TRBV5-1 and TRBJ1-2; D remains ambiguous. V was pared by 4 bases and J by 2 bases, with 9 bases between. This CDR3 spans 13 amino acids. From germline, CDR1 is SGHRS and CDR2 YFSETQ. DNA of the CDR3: TGCGCCAGCAGCCGGCAGGCGAACTATGGCTACACCTTC. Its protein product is CASSRQANYGYTF.

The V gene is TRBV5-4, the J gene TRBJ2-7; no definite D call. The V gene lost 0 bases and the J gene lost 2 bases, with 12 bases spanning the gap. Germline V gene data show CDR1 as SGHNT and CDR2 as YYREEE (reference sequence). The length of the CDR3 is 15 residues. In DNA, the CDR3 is TGTGCCAGCAGCTTGGACGATTTAGAAACCTACGAGCAGTACTTC. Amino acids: CASSLDDLETYEQYF.

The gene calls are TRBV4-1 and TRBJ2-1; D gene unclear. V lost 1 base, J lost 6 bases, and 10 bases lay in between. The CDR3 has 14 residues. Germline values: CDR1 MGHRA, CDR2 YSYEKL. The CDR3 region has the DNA TGCGCCAGCAGCCAAGGGCTTCCAAGCAATGAGCAGTTCTTC. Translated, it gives CASSQGLPSNEQFF.